The 26 T cell receptor beta chains below were found in one sample sequenced in a study of cytomegalovirus exposure and HLA in healthy donors. The PCR had 60 Vbeta and 13 Jbeta primers. Sequencing was performed with immunoSEQ multiplex PCR; in TCRdb, only in-frame clones are kept and a portion is missing. The sample includes more than 200,000 clones, 83% seen only once; the top ten take 1.2% to 1.5%. The sequenced sample consisted of PBMCs. These receptors were taken from a girl aged 10 to 17 in good health and CMV-seronegative.

This chain links TRBV6-6 with TRBJ2-2; a possible D gene is TRBD1 (6 bases). Trimming stripped 6 bases from V and 3 bases from J, with 14 bases between. Germline loops: CDR1 MNHNY, CDR2 SVGAGI (reference sequence). The CDR3 extends over 15 amino acids. CDR3 region: CASRREDRHTGELFF. The CDR3 coding sequence is TGTGCCAGCAGGCGAGAGGACAGACACACCGGGGAGCTGTTTTTT.

This clone was counted between two and nine times. This rearrangement joins TRBV5-6 to TRBJ2-2; 8 bases are shared with TRBD2. The germline CDR1 and CDR2 sequences are SGHDT and YYEEEE. The trim removed 5 bases at V and 4 bases at J, leaving 7 bases unmatched. There are 15 residues in the CDR3. This CDR3 is CASRLSGTVTGELFF. The CDR3 DNA sequence: TGTGCCAGCAGGCTTAGCGGGACGGTCACCGGGGAGCTGTTTTTT. Together with reference TRBV5-6 and TRBJ2-2, the CDR3 gives the full variable domain: DAGVTQSPTHLIKTRGQQVTLRCSPKSGHDTVSWYQQALGQGPQFIFQYYEEEERQRGNFPDRFSGHQFPNYSSELNVNALLLGDSALYLCASRLSGTVTGELFFGEGSRLTVL.

This chain links TRBV9 with TRBJ2-7; TRBD1 aligns across 11 bases. The CDR3 is 15 amino acids. From germline, CDR1 is SGDLS and CDR2 YYNGEE. Trimming at V came to 3 bases and at J to 4 bases, leaving 6 bases not matched to a gene. In DNA, the CDR3 is TGTGCCAGCAGCGCAGGACAGGGGGCATTTTACGAGCAGTACTTC. Translating gives CASSAGQGAFYEQYF.

The chain links TRBV29-1 to TRBJ2-1; D gene uncertain. The V and J ends lost 4 bases and 5 bases respectively, with 6 bases between them. Germline V gene sequence: CDR1 SQVTM, CDR2 ANQGSEA. The CDR3 runs to 11 residues. The CDR3 reads CSVGPHNEQFF. The DNA of the CDR3 is TGCAGCGTTGGTCCTCACAATGAGCAGTTCTTC.

This rearrangement joins TRBV4-3 to TRBJ1-6; a possible D gene is TRBD1 (6 bases). Deletions cut 3 bases from V and 7 bases from J, with 13 bases between. The CDR3 consists of 15 residues. Germline lookup yields CDR1 LGHNA and CDR2 YSLEER. This CDR3 reads CASSQDGQLNSPLHF. CDR3 nucleotide sequence: TGCGCCAGCAGCCAGGACGGACAGCTCAATTCACCCCTCCACTTT.

There are a few counts of this clone. The genes are TRBV7-2 and TRBJ1-6, with TRBD1 matching over 8 bases. With 3 bases clipped from V and 10 bases from J, the junction kept 11 bases outside the gene matches. This CDR3 has 16 amino acids. The V gene's germline CDR1 is SGHTA and CDR2 FQGNSA. CDR3 nucleotides: TGTGCCAGCAGCTTCAGGGGGCGCCGGAATTTATCACCCCTCCACTTT. This codes for CASSFRGRRNLSPLHF.

On this clone: The conserved phenylalanine or tryptophan is not found at the CDR3 terminus, so this likely reflects a read error. The DNA is omitted, as the CDR3 cannot be located on it reliably, and the CDR3 follows TCRdb's listing. The J gene is TRBJ2-3, the V gene TRBV21-1; TRBD2 is the table's D call and was not checked against the DNA. TRBV21-1 has pseudogene status. The CDR3 is 9 residues long, counting both termini. CDR3 region: CASSKSGGV.

V is TRBV6-1 and J is TRBJ1-2; TRBD1 might be the D (5 bases). This CDR3 has 13 residues. CDR1 and CDR2 (germline): MNHNS, SASEGT. Between the trimmed V and J ends, which lost 10 bases and 5 bases, there was a span of 17 bases. DNA of the CDR3: TGTGCCACCCAACGGCAGGGAGGGTATGGCTACACCTTC. Its translation: CATQRQGGYGYTF.

V usage is TRBV28 and J usage is TRBJ1-2; 8 bases agree with TRBD1. Looked up from germline, CDR1 is MDHEN and CDR2 is SYDVKM. The CDR3 loop spans 13 amino acids. V dropped 7 bases and J dropped 4; count of bases not matched to a gene: 5. The CDR3 sequence: CASTGGAGYGYTF. The CDR3, as DNA: TGTGCCAGCACAGGGGGCGCTGGCTATGGCTACACCTTC.

The J gene is TRBJ2-2, the V gene TRBV14; 12 bases map to TRBD1. With V trimmed by 4 bases and J by 8 bases, 8 bases remained unmatched. From germline, CDR1 is SGHDN and CDR2 FVKESK. CDR3 length equals 16 residues. CDR3 sequence: CASSLPGTGGSGELFF. CDR3 nucleotide sequence: TGTGCCAGCAGCCTACCCGGGACAGGGGGCTCTGGGGAGCTGTTTTTT.

The V and J genes are TRBV6-1 and TRBJ1-5, with D maybe TRBD1 (5 bases). CDR1 and CDR2 (germline): MNHNS, SASEGT. V dropped 7 bases and J dropped 5 bases, with 9 bases sitting between them. This CDR3 has 12 residues. CDR3 sequence (DNA): TGTGCCAGCAACCGGGGGGATCAGCCCCAGCATTTT. Amino acid sequence: CASNRGDQPQHF.

The chain couples TRBV14 to TRBJ1-2; TRBD1 agrees at 7 bases. Germline V gene lookup returns CDR1 SGHDN and CDR2 FVKESK. With V trimmed by 1 base and J by 7 bases, 9 bases remained unmatched. The CDR3 consists of 15 residues. CDR3 nucleotides: TGTGCCAGCAGCCAAGTTGTGGGACAGAGCTCTGGCTACACCTTC. It specifies CASSQVVGQSSGYTF.

The chain recombines TRBV7-8 with TRBJ2-7; possibly TRBD1 for D (5 bases). The CDR3 covers 14 residues. The V gene's germline CDR1 is SGHVS and CDR2 FQNEAQ. Deletions cut 3 bases from V and 1 base from J, with 10 bases between. The CDR3 nucleotides read TGTGCCAGCAGCTTTCACAGGTTGTCCTACGAGCAGTACTTC. Amino acid sequence: CASSFHRLSYEQYF.

V is TRBV2 and J is TRBJ1-5; 10 bases match TRBD1. The CDR3 runs 15 residues. Germline loops: CDR1 SNHLY, CDR2 FYNNEI. Losses at the gene ends were 6 bases for V and 7 bases for J; bases not matched to a gene: 9. CDR3 sequence (DNA): TGTGCCAGCAGGGAGGGACAGGGGTTGAGCCAGCCCCAGCATTTT. As protein: CASREGQGLSQPQHF. Drawing the rest from reference TRBV2 and TRBJ1-5, the complete variable domain is EPEVTQTPSHQVTQMGQEVILRCVPISNHLYFYWYRQILGQKVEFLVSFYNNEISEKSEIFDDQFSVERPDGSNFTLKIRSTKLEDSAMYFCASREGQGLSQPQHFGDGTRLSIL.

The gene calls are TRBV27 and TRBJ1-5; D might be TRBD1 (5 bases). The CDR3 is made up of 14 amino acids. With 5 bases removed from V and 9 bases from J, the gap between germline ends came to 17 bases. The germline gives CDR1 MNHEY, CDR2 SMNVEV (reference sequence). In nucleotides, the CDR3 is TGTGCCAGCAGTCCTGTGGGGGGAGTTTCGCCCCAGCATTTT. Translating gives CASSPVGGVSPQHF.

The chain combines TRBV28 with TRBJ1-1, with TRBD1 identical over 7 bases. Trimming at V came to 6 bases and at J to 4 bases, leaving 8 bases not matched to a gene. The germline V gene has CDR1 MDHEN and CDR2 SYDVKM. This CDR3 has 14 amino acids. CDR3 nucleotide sequence: TGTGCCAGCAGAGAAGACAGGGAGAGCACTGAAGCTTTCTTT. As protein: CASREDRESTEAFF.

The rearrangement uses TRBV30 and TRBJ2-1; TRBD1 matches 7 bases. CDR1 and CDR2 (germline): GTSNPN, SVGIG (reference sequence). This CDR3 region has 16 residues. With 5 bases clipped from V and 11 bases from J, the junction kept 21 bases outside the gene matches. The CDR3 bases are TGTGCCTGGCTTCCGAACTTTCTGATCCGGGACAGAAAGCAGTTCTTC. Protein product: CAWLPNFLIRDRKQFF.

In its sample, this clone was seen a few times. The chain has TRBV19 and TRBJ1-5; D not certain. The CDR3 sequence is 15 residues long. Germline V CDR1 and CDR2: LNHDA, SQIVND (reference sequence). Trimming took 3 bases from V and 6 from J, leaving 15 bases between them. CDR3 nucleotides: TGTGCCAGTAGTATCACTAAGGCTGTAGGTCAGCCCCAGCATTTT. Translated: CASSITKAVGQPQHF. Drawing the rest from reference TRBV19 and TRBJ1-5, the complete variable domain is DGGITQSPKYLFRKEGQNVTLSCEQNLNHDAMYWYRQDPGQGLRLIYYSQIVNDFQKGDIAEGYSVSREKKESFPLTVTSAQKNPTAFYLCASSITKAVGQPQHFGDGTRLSIL.

V gene TRBV7-9 combines with J gene TRBJ1-2, with 7 bases aligning to TRBD1. Germline CDR1 is SEHNR and CDR2 is FQNEAQ (reference sequence). The CDR3 is 12 amino acids. J gave up 14 bases and V 5 bases, and 11 bases lay outside the gene matches. The CDR3 nucleotides are TGTGCCAGCAGCGTCGGGACAGAGTTATCTACCTTC. This gives the protein CASSVGTELSTF.

The V gene is TRBV15, the J gene TRBJ2-1; tentative D call: TRBD1 (6 bases). Germline V gene data show CDR1 as LNHNV and CDR2 as YYDKDF (reference sequence). Trimming took off 0 bases at V and 1 base at J, with 10 bases between the two ends. CDR3 length equals 16 residues. This chain's CDR3 is CATSRERGSSYNEQFF. Written as DNA, the CDR3 is TGTGCCACCAGCAGAGAGAGGGGGAGTTCCTACAATGAGCAGTTCTTC.

The chain is built from TRBV7-2 and TRBJ1-3; the D gene is possibly TRBD1 (5 bases). Germline-derived CDR1 and CDR2 are SGHTA and FQGNSA. The CDR3 has 17 amino acids. Trimming shortened V by 5 bases and J by 10 bases, and 27 bases separated the two germline ends. CDR3 sequence: CASSLAPLTGPGWTIYF. The CDR3 DNA sequence: TGTGCCAGCAGCCTTGCCCCCTTAACAGGTCCCGGATGGACCATATATTTT.

This CDR3 is CASSMTGFTGELFF. CDR3 nucleotide sequence: TGTGCCAGCAGTATGACAGGGTTCACCGGGGAGCTGTTTTTT. The rearrangement joins TRBV2 to TRBJ2-2; 7 bases match TRBD1. This CDR3 contains 14 residues. J lost 4 bases, V lost 5 bases, and 4 bases had no gene match. Germline-derived CDR1 and CDR2 are SNHLY and FYNNEI.

This chain links TRBV4-1 with TRBJ2-7; 9 nucleotides line up with TRBD2. From germline, CDR1 is MGHRA and CDR2 YSYEKL. The junction had 7 bases not matched to a gene; V was cut back by 1 base and J by 6 bases. The CDR3 is 15 amino acids. The CDR3 DNA follows: TGCGCCAGCAGCCAAGCGCTAGCGGGATCACCCGAGCAGTACTTC. It specifies CASSQALAGSPEQYF.

The gene calls are TRBV28 and TRBJ1-2; D might be TRBD1 (6 bases). The V end lost 5 bases, the J end lost 3 bases, and 13 bases lay between the germline ends. Germline V gene lookup returns CDR1 MDHEN and CDR2 SYDVKM. The CDR3 extends over 14 amino acids. The CDR3 sequence: CASSIRGGDYGYTF. The CDR3 DNA sequence: TGTGCCAGCAGTATTAGGGGGGGCGACTATGGCTACACCTTC.

The chain uses TRBV19 and TRBJ1-3; D remains unclear. The germline V gene encodes CDR1 LNHDA and CDR2 SQIVND (reference sequence). This CDR3 spans 16 amino acids. The V end was cut by 3 bases, the J end by 7 bases, with 19 bases between. In DNA form, the CDR3 reads TGTGCCAGTAGTATTTTCTCGGGAAGGGATCGGAACACCATATATTTT. Protein: CASSIFSGRDRNTIYF.

The V call is TRBV19, the J call TRBJ2-3; 8 bases agree with TRBD2. The CDR3 has 16 residues. V lost 5 bases to trimming and J lost 6 bases; unmatched junction nucleotides: 13. The germline CDR1 and CDR2 sequences are LNHDA and SQIVND (reference sequence). Here the CDR3 reads CASSGSGRPSGDTQYF. The DNA of the CDR3 is TGTGCCAGTAGTGGAAGCGGGAGACCTTCGGGCGATACGCAGTATTTT.